This entry lists 23 T cell receptor beta chains sequenced from one sample in a study of blood T cell repertoires in COVID-19. This table comes from immunoSEQ multiplex PCR, and its TCRdb copy is limited to in-frame clones, with some not included. Of around 450,000 clones in the sample, 90% were seen once. The specimen was PBMCs or T cells enriched from blood (not recorded which). The origin of the receptors is a man aged 18 to 30 who had recovered from COVID-19.

This chain links TRBV19 with TRBJ1-1; 7 nucleotides match TRBD1. The CDR3 has 14 residues. V shed 4 bases and J 4 bases; nucleotides not matched to a gene: 6. The V gene's germline CDR1 is LNHDA and CDR2 SQIVND (reference sequence). CDR3 residues: CASSTRQGATEAFF. CDR3 DNA sequence: TGTGCCAGTAGTACCAGACAGGGAGCCACTGAAGCTTTCTTT. Full variable domain (remainder filled in from reference TRBV19 and TRBJ1-1): DGGITQSPKYLFRKEGQNVTLSCEQNLNHDAMYWYRQDPGQGLRLIYYSQIVNDFQKGDIAEGYSVSREKKESFPLTVTSAQKNPTAFYLCASSTRQGATEAFFGQGTRLTVV.

The chain is built from TRBV20-1 and TRBJ1-2; tentatively, D is TRBD1 (5 bases). Germline V gives CDR1 DFQATT, CDR2 SNEGSKA (reference sequence). The CDR3 is 13 residues long. The germline V and J ends were trimmed by 3 bases and 1 base, with 9 bases remaining between them. The CDR3 spells CSASSGINYGYTF. In DNA form, the CDR3 reads TGCAGTGCTAGTTCAGGGATTAACTATGGCTACACCTTC.

The CDR3 region has the DNA TGTGCCAGCAGCTTAGCTGACGGGACTAGCGGGAGATTCTACAATGAGCAGTTCTTC. The encoded protein is CASSLADGTSGRFYNEQFF. The genes are TRBV7-9 and TRBJ2-1; the match to TRBD2 covers 14 bases. This CDR3 region has 19 residues. CDR1 and CDR2 (germline): SEHNR, FQNEAQ (reference sequence). Unmatched junction bases numbered 7, after V lost 0 bases and J lost 3 bases.

CDR3 sequence (DNA): TGTGCCAGCTCAACCCGGACAGGGAGGGCAACAGATACGCAGTATTTT. This encodes CASSTRTGRATDTQYF. This chain joins TRBV18 and TRBJ2-3; D possibly corresponds to TRBD1 (8 bases). This CDR3 is 16 amino acids long. V was pared by 5 bases and J by 3 bases, with 18 bases between. The germline V gene has CDR1 KGHSH and CDR2 LQKENI.

The gene calls are TRBV6-5 and TRBJ1-2, with D perhaps matching TRBD1 (6 bases). V lost 10 bases and J 7 bases, leaving 25 bases between the germline ends. This CDR3 comprises 15 residues. CDR1 and CDR2 (germline): MNHEY, SVGAGI. In DNA form, the CDR3 reads TGTGCCACCCAGAGCCGCCTACAGGGAATCGGTGGCTACACCTTC. It encodes CATQSRLQGIGGYTF.

This rearrangement joins TRBV28 to TRBJ2-5, with unresolved D. V dropped 3 bases and J dropped 5 bases, with 4 bases sitting between them. This CDR3 contains 11 residues. CDR1 and CDR2 (germline): MDHEN, SYDVKM. The CDR3 loop is CASSFGETQYF. CDR3 nucleotides: TGTGCCAGCAGTTTCGGGGAGACCCAGTACTTC.

The gene calls are TRBV5-4 and TRBJ2-5; 8 nucleotides agree with TRBD2. The ends lost 0 bases at V and 2 bases at J; junction bases unmatched: 3. The CDR3 has 15 amino acids. Germline V gives CDR1 SGHNT, CDR2 YYREEE (reference sequence). The chain's CDR3 is CASSLAGGPQETQYF. The CDR3 nucleotides are TGTGCCAGCAGCTTGGCGGGAGGGCCTCAAGAGACCCAGTACTTC.

The sample holds one count of this clone. This chain joins TRBV3-1 (or the pseudogene TRBV3-2) and TRBJ1-5; tentatively, D is TRBD1 (6 bases). CDR1 and CDR2 from the germline V gene are LGHDT and YNNKEL (reference sequence). The CDR3 runs to 14 residues. Trimming took 2 bases from V and 5 from J, leaving 10 bases between them. Here the CDR3 DNA reads TGTGCCAGCAGCCAATTCCCAGGGGATCAGCCCCAGCATTTT. Translated: CASSQFPGDQPQHF.

The rearrangement uses TRBV2 and TRBJ2-3; TRBD2 agrees at 10 bases. CDR3 size: 19 residues. With V trimmed by 3 bases and J by 5 bases, 17 bases remained unmatched. Germline CDR1 is SNHLY and CDR2 is FYNNEI. The CDR3: CASSDWPSGSHNDGDTQYF. CDR3 nucleotide sequence: TGTGCCAGCAGTGACTGGCCTAGCGGGAGTCATAATGACGGAGATACGCAGTATTTT.

This clone was observed a few times. CDR3 protein: CASSQDSGQGISGNTIYF. The DNA of the CDR3 is TGTGCCAGCAGCCAAGACTCTGGACAGGGGATCTCTGGAAACACCATATATTTT. The rearrangement links TRBV3-1 (or the pseudogene TRBV3-2) to TRBJ1-3, with TRBD1 matching 9 bases. Germline assignment: CDR1 LGHDT and CDR2 YNNKEL (reference sequence). With 0 bases clipped from V and 0 bases from J, the junction kept 6 bases outside the gene matches. The CDR3 consists of 18 residues.

This clone was detected many times. This chain connects TRBV7-2 to TRBJ2-3; TRBD2 matches at 13 bases. CDR3 length: 16 amino acids. Trimming removed 6 bases from V and 5 bases from J; junction bases left unmatched: 8. Germline CDR1 is SGHTA and CDR2 is FQGNSA. The CDR3 protein is CASRDGLAGAGDTQYF. The CDR3 coding sequence is TGTGCCAGCAGGGACGGACTAGCGGGAGCCGGAGATACGCAGTATTTT. Using reference TRBV7-2 and TRBJ2-3 for the parts outside the CDR3, the full variable domain is GAGVSQSPSNKVTEKGKDVELRCDPISGHTALYWYRQSLGQGLEFLIYFQGNSAPDKSGLPSDRFSAERTGGSVSTLTIQRTQQEDSAVYLCASRDGLAGAGDTQYFGPGTRLTVL.

J is TRBJ2-3 and V is TRBV5-1; 10 bases are shared with TRBD1. The CDR3 is 16 residues long. With V trimmed by 4 bases and J by 8 bases, 13 bases remained unmatched. Germline V CDR1 and CDR2: SGHRS, YFSETQ. The CDR3 reads CASSPSTGGEYGTQYF. The CDR3 DNA sequence: TGCGCCAGCAGCCCCTCGACAGGGGGCGAATACGGTACGCAGTATTTT.

The chain links TRBV5-4 to TRBJ1-1; possibly TRBD1 for D (5 bases). This CDR3 comprises 12 residues. The V gene lost 4 bases and the J gene lost 6 bases, with 10 bases spanning the gap. Germline CDR1 and CDR2: SGHNT and YYREEE (reference sequence). This CDR3 is CASSGTGAEAFF. In DNA, the CDR3 is TGTGCCAGCAGCGGTACAGGCGCTGAAGCTTTCTTT.

This clone was counted a few times. The V and J genes are TRBV5-5 and TRBJ2-5, with 16 bases fitting TRBD2. The CDR3 is made up of 17 amino acids. Germline assignment: CDR1 SGHKS and CDR2 YYEKEE (reference sequence). V trimming: 5 bases; J trimming: 2 bases; junction bases outside the gene matches: 6. As DNA, the CDR3 is TGTGCCAGCAGAGGGACTAGCGGGAGGGCCAGGCAAGAGACCCAGTACTTC. This codes for CASRGTSGRARQETQYF.

The chain has TRBV9 and TRBJ2-5; 8 nucleotides agree with TRBD2. V was clipped by 2 bases and J by 1 base; unmatched bases: 4. CDR1 and CDR2 from the germline V gene are SGDLS and YYNGEE. The CDR3 is 15 residues long. Here the CDR3 DNA reads TGTGCCAGCAGCGTCCGGGAGGGCCGCCAAGAGACCCAGTACTTC. Translating it yields CASSVREGRQETQYF.

This clone has a handful of counts. The chain recombines TRBV6-6 with TRBJ1-1, with 10 bases matching TRBD1. The CDR3 consists of 15 residues. The junction had 6 bases not matched to a gene; V was cut back by 4 bases and J by 4 bases. Germline CDR1 and CDR2: MNHNY and SVGAGI (reference sequence). The CDR3 reads CASSSGTGVTTEAFF. The CDR3 coding sequence is TGTGCCAGCAGTTCCGGGACAGGGGTGACCACTGAAGCTTTCTTT.

The chain has TRBV6-5 and TRBJ2-2, with 9 bases matching TRBD1. CDR3 size: 14 residues. J was trimmed by 6 bases and V by 7 bases; bases with no gene match: 6. The V gene's germline CDR1 is MNHEY and CDR2 SVGAGI. CDR3 coding DNA: TGTGCCAGCATCTCGCGACAGGGGGCCGGGGAGCTGTTTTTT. Amino acid sequence: CASISRQGAGELFF.

This clone has just one count. The chain carries TRBV2 and TRBJ1-6; 11 bases match TRBD1. The V gene's germline CDR1 is SNHLY and CDR2 FYNNEI. The V gene end was trimmed by 8 bases and the J gene end by 6 bases; junction bases not matched to a gene: 9. There are 16 residues in the CDR3. This CDR3 is CASRPGTGGFNSPLHF. CDR3 nucleotides: TGTGCCAGCCGACCCGGGACAGGGGGTTTTAATTCACCCCTCCACTTT.

The chain employs TRBV2 and TRBJ1-2, with D unclear. Trimming cost V 0 bases and J 8 bases, with 10 bases left between them. The CDR3 consists of 13 residues. Germline CDR1 and CDR2: SNHLY and FYNNEI. For the CDR3, the DNA is TGTGCCAGCAGTGAAGCTCCCTCCGGGGGCTACACCTTC. It encodes CASSEAPSGGYTF.

This clone has just one count. V and J are TRBV5-1 and TRBJ1-1, with D maybe TRBD1 (6 bases). Germline CDR1 is SGHRS and CDR2 is YFSETQ. The CDR3 consists of 17 residues. Trimming left V 3 bases short and J 7 bases short, with 25 bases between. CDR3 coding DNA: TGCGCCAGCAGCTGGTGGGGAGCCCAACAGGGAAATGATGAAGCTTTCTTT. Protein: CASSWWGAQQGNDEAFF.

The chain carries TRBV4-1 and TRBJ2-7, with 8 bases matching TRBD1. The V gene's germline CDR1 is MGHRA and CDR2 YSYEKL. The V and J ends lost 4 bases and 1 base, in that order; junction bases with no gene match: 3. The CDR3 is made up of 14 amino acids. The CDR3 DNA is TGCGCCAGCAGCCCGACAGGGGTATCCTACGAGCAGTACTTC. This translates into CASSPTGVSYEQYF.

This clone was recorded once. The V call is TRBV2, the J call TRBJ2-1, with a weak D call TRBD2 (5 bases). With 8 bases removed from V and 2 bases from J, the gap between germline ends came to 13 bases. This CDR3 spans 14 amino acids. The germline gives CDR1 SNHLY, CDR2 FYNNEI. CDR3: CASRRGGTYNEQFF. The CDR3 bases are TGTGCCAGCCGCAGAGGAGGTACCTACAATGAGCAGTTCTTC.

The V and J genes are TRBV6-5 and TRBJ2-1; 12 bases agree with TRBD1. V trimming: 0 bases; J trimming: 6 bases; junction bases outside the gene matches: 0. This CDR3 contains 15 residues. The V gene's germline CDR1 is MNHEY and CDR2 SVGAGI. DNA of the CDR3: TGTGCCAGCAGTTACTCGGGACAGGGGGCCAATGAGCAGTTCTTC. Protein: CASSYSGQGANEQFF.